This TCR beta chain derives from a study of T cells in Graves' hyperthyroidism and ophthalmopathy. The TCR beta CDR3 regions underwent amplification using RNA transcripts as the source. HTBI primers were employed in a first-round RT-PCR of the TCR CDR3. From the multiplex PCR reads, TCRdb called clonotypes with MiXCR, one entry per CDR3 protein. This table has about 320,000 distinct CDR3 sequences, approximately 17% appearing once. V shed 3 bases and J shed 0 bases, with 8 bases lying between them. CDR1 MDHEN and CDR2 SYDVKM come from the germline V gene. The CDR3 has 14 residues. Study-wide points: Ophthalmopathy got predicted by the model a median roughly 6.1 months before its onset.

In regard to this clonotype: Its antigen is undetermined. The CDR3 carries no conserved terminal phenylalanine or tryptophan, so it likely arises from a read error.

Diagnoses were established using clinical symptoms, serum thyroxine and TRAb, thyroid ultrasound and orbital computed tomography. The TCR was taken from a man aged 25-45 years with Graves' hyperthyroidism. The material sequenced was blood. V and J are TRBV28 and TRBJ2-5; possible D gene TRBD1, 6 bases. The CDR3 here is CASSLHRDQETQYL. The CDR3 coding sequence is TGTGCCAGCAGTTTGCACAGGGACCAAGAGACCCAGTACCTC.